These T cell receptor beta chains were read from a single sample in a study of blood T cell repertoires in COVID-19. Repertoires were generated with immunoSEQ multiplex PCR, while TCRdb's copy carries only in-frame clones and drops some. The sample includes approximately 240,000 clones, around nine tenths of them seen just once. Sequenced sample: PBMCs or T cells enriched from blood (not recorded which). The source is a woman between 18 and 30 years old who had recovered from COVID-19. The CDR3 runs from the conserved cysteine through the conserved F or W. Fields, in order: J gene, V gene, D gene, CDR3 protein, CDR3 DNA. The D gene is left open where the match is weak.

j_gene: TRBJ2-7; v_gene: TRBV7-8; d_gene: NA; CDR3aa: CASSLGGRDEQYF; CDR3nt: TGTGCCAGCAGCTTAGGGGGCAGGGACGAGCAGTACTTC
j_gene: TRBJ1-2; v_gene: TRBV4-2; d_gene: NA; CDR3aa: CASSQGVRHNYGYTF; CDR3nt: TGTGCCAGCAGCCAAGGTGTCAGGCATAACTATGGCTACACCTTC
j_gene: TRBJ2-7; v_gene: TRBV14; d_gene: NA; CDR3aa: CASSQVASYEQYF; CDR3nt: TGTGCCAGCAGCCAAGTCGCGTCCTACGAGCAGTACTTC
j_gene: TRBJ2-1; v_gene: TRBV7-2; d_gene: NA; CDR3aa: CASSGGTDNEQFF; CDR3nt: TGTGCCAGCAGCGGAGGGACAGACAATGAGCAGTTCTTC
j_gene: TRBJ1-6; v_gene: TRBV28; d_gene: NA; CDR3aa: CASSFRSANSPLHF; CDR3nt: TGTGCCAGCAGTTTTAGGAGCGCCAATTCACCCCTCCACTTT
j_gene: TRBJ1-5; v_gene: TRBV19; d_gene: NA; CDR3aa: CASRGGGAPRGEPQHF; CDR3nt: TGTGCCAGTAGAGGCGGGGGGGCGCCGCGTGGGGAGCCCCAGCATTTT
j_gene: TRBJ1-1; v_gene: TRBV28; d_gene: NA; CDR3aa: CASSLSRHTNTEAFF; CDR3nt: TGTGCCAGCAGTTTATCCCGACACACGAACACTGAAGCTTTCTTT
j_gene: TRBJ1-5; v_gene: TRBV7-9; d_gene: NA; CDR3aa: CASSLSGTQPQHF; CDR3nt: TGTGCCAGCAGCCTTAGTGGTACGCAGCCCCAGCATTTT
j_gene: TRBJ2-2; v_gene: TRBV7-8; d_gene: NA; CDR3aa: CASSLVLAHTGELFF; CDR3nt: TGTGCCAGCAGCTTAGTGCTAGCTCACACCGGGGAGCTGTTTTTT
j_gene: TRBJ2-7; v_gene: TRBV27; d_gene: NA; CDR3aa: CASSLLIRGIYEQYF; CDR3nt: TGTGCCAGCAGCCTACTGATCCGGGGGATATACGAGCAGTACTTC
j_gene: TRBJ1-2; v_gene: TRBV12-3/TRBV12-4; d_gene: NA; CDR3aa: CASSLRENYGYTF; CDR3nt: TGTGCCAGCAGTTTGAGAGAGAACTATGGCTACACCTTC
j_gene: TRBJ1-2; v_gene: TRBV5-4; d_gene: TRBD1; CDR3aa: CASSSNPTGSHYGYTF; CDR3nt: TGTGCCAGCAGCTCCAATCCGACAGGGTCCCATTATGGCTACACCTTC
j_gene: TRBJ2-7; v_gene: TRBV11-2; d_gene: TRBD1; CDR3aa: CASRVTGAAYEQYF; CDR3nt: TGTGCCAGCAGGGTTACAGGGGCGGCATACGAGCAGTACTTC